This T cell receptor (beta chain) was recorded in a study of early T cells in non-severe SARS-CoV-2 infection. About the study: Bulk RNA taken from unsorted whole blood was sequenced, leaving chains unpaired. Study observations and caveats: Reliance on VDJdb matching favored anti-spike CD8 responses; private and CD4 specificities were missed.

From germline, CDR1 is SGHNT and CDR2 YENEEA. The CDR3 sequence is 16 residues long. J was trimmed by 2 bases and V by 7 bases; bases with no gene match: 11. Unique molecular identifiers were attached to individual cDNA molecules. TCRdb reprocessed the 5' RACE reads with MiXCR, giving one entry per CDR3 protein. The repertoire holds roughly 75,000 distinct CDR3 sequences, with about 17% as singletons. A word on this clonotype: Its antigen remains unidentified.

This clonotype originated in an adult who was a healthcare worker with PCR-confirmed SARS-CoV-2 infection or an uninfected control (not recorded which). V gene TRBV11-3 combines with J gene TRBJ2-1; TRBD2 matches at 7 bases. The source material was whole blood. CDR3: CASNPVSGKAYNEQFF. DNA of the CDR3: TGTGCCAGCAACCCTGTCAGCGGGAAGGCCTACAATGAGCAGTTCTTC.